This T cell receptor (beta chain) was identified in a study of high-grade serous ovarian cancer treatment subgroups. Turning to the study itself: Each sample yielded on average around 7,300 unique TCR beta rearrangements from 13,000 or so reads. Whole-study findings and limits: Repertoire similarity ranged roughly 0.11 to 0.85 between tumors of one patient. CDR1 and CDR2 were left unanalyzed; analyses focused on CDR3.

Libraries were prepared by immunoSEQ multiplex PCR; TCRdb keeps only in-frame clonotypes and omits some of them. This repertoire shows about 16,000 clones, approximately 70% found once; its top ten account for 4.5%. Between the trimmed V and J ends, which lost 1 base and 6 bases, there was a span of 16 bases. This CDR3 has 14 amino acids. Germline loops: CDR1 SQVTM, CDR2 ANQGSEA. Points on this clone: Its antigen is not known.

Tumor samples were taken before definitive surgery or chemotherapy. This clonotype was sampled from a human donor with high-grade serous ovarian cancer. Input material: tumor tissue. This chain uses TRBV29-1 with TRBJ2-7; the D gene is possibly TRBD2 (5 bases). CDR3 loop: CSVEGGIGHSEQYF. CDR3 nucleotides: TGCAGCGTTGAAGGAGGGATTGGGCACAGCGAGCAGTACTTC.